This TCR beta chain stems from a study of T cell repertoires in cytomegalovirus infection. Study details: Matching HLA type, along with CMV infection, was indicated by public TCR beta signatures.

This CDR3 contains 14 residues. Trimming shortened V by 4 bases and J by 5 bases, and 15 bases separated the two germline ends. Germline loops: CDR1 SGHRS, CDR2 YFSETQ. This clonotype was seen more than once but under ten times. Its matching antigen is unknown. TCRdb re-called the reads through MiXCR, storing one row per CDR3 protein. The sample shows around 210,000 distinct CDR3 sequences, about 7% of them seen only once. Study results and limitations: Dominating the ex vivo response were HLA-C-restricted CMV-specific TCR beta clonotypes. Cumulative frequency of public TCR beta families picked out carriers of CMV plus the relevant HLA.

The sample comprised PBMCs. This rearrangement joins TRBV5-1 to TRBJ1-1; D is ambiguous. This clonotype was sampled from a human donor in good health (CMV status not recorded). Some clones in this sample may be carry-over from other donors' samples. This CDR3 reads CASSPRSAETEAFF. CDR3 DNA sequence: TGCGCCAGCAGCCCCAGGTCCGCGGAGACTGAAGCTTTCTTT.